The 16 T cell receptor beta chains below come from one sample, sequenced in a study of naive and memory T cell subsets. The sample's treatment: skin biopsy from PPD injection site in Mantoux-positive individual. An oligonucleotide containing a UMI was ligated to the 3' end of TCR cDNA. Ligated cDNA underwent four rounds of PCR with nested alpha and beta constant region primers and SP2. TCRdb re-called the UMI-ligation and nested PCR reads through MiXCR, storing one row per CDR3 protein. The repertoire holds 25,000 to 35,000 distinct CDR3 sequences, with about 6.9% as singletons. Sequencing was performed on skin, taken from a tuberculin skin test site. Receptors were obtained from an adult in good health.

The table lists this clonotype with a few counts. The chain has TRBV20-1 and TRBJ1-5; 9 bases are shared with TRBD1. Germline CDR1 is DFQATT and CDR2 is SNEGSKA (reference sequence). The CDR3 runs 14 residues. Unmatched junction bases numbered 3, after V lost 6 bases and J lost 0 bases. This CDR3 reads CSAGTGNSNQPQHF. The CDR3 DNA sequence: TGCAGTGCGGGGACAGGGAATAGCAATCAGCCCCAGCATTTT.

This clonotype showed up many times. The J gene is TRBJ2-7, the V gene TRBV13; 12 bases are a match to TRBD2. The V segment lost 5 bases and the J segment 7 bases; nucleotides outside the gene matches: 12. Germline values: CDR1 PRHDT, CDR2 FYEKMQ (reference sequence). This CDR3 is built from 16 residues. The CDR3 coding sequence is TGTGCCAGCAGCCCAATGCTAGCGGGGGGGCCGGGTGAGCAGTACTTC. Amino acid sequence: CASSPMLAGGPGEQYF.

The gene calls are TRBV7-9 and TRBJ2-2, with 8 bases aligning to TRBD1. The CDR3 is 20 amino acids. In germline, CDR1 is SEHNR, CDR2 FQNEAQ (reference sequence). The ends lost 5 bases at V and 0 bases at J; junction bases unmatched: 17. The CDR3 DNA sequence: TGTGCCAGCAGCATGCCGGGACAGGCCAACCGCACGACGAACACCGGGGAGCTGTTTTTT. As protein: CASSMPGQANRTTNTGELFF.

A remark on this clonotype: A much more abundant neighbour one base away suggests this may be a read error. The final CDR3 position lacks the conserved phenylalanine or tryptophan, pointing to a likely read error. The rearrangement joins TRBV10-3 to TRBJ1-1; tentatively, D is TRBD1 (5 bases). The V gene lost 8 bases and the J gene lost 3 bases, with 13 bases spanning the gap. This CDR3 is 13 amino acids long. The germline V gene has CDR1 ENHRY and CDR2 SYGVKD. The CDR3 DNA sequence: TGTGCCATCGACGGGGGGATGGACACTGAAGCTTTCTCT. It specifies CAIDGGMDTEAFS.

This clonotype was seen at least ten times. This sequence joins TRBV5-1 and TRBJ2-3, with TRBD1 as a possible D gene (5 bases). Looked up from germline, CDR1 is SGHRS and CDR2 is YFSETQ. The germline V and J ends were trimmed by 0 bases and 2 bases, with 10 bases remaining between them. The CDR3 has 15 amino acids. The CDR3 is CASSLVVGLTDTQYF. CDR3 in DNA: TGCGCCAGCAGCTTGGTGGTGGGGCTCACAGATACGCAGTATTTT.

A word on this clonotype: It may be a read error: a sequence one base away is much more abundant. The chain couples TRBV27 to TRBJ1-2; D perhaps matches TRBD1 (6 bases). The CDR3 consists of 14 residues. In germline, CDR1 is MNHEY, CDR2 SMNVEV (reference sequence). The CDR3 nucleotides read TGTGCCGGCAGTTTATATGGGGGCGGGTATGGCTACACCTTC. The encoded protein is CAGSLYGGGYGYTF.

This clonotype was detected many times. The chain carries TRBV5-1 and TRBJ2-1; 10 bases fit TRBD2. This CDR3 comprises 15 residues. Trimming took 1 base from V and 8 from J; bases not matched to a gene: 6. Germline V lookup: CDR1 SGHRS, CDR2 YFSETQ. CDR3 protein: CASSLSLAGAHEQFF. The CDR3, as DNA: TGCGCCAGCAGCTTGTCGCTAGCGGGGGCCCATGAGCAGTTCTTC.

This clonotype was found a few times. This rearrangement joins TRBV20-1 to TRBJ2-3; 9 bases fit TRBD2. Losses at the gene ends were 2 bases for V and 1 base for J; bases not matched to a gene: 4. Germline CDR1 and CDR2: DFQATT and SNEGSKA (reference sequence). CDR3 length: 15 residues. The CDR3 region is CSARPLAGRTDTQYF. The DNA of the CDR3 is TGCAGTGCTAGACCTCTAGCGGGGCGCACAGATACGCAGTATTTT.

The table lists this clonotype with many counts. This rearrangement joins TRBV6-2 or TRBV6-3 to TRBJ2-7; D not resolved. Germline CDR1 is MNHEY and CDR2 is SVGEGT. The CDR3 is 14 amino acids. The ends were cut back, 2 bases at V and 0 bases at J, with 8 bases in the middle. DNA for the CDR3: TGTGCCAGCAGTTACCTCGCGGTCTCCTACGAGCAGTACTTC. This sequence encodes CASSYLAVSYEQYF.

This clonotype was observed many times. The chain recombines TRBV20-1 with TRBJ2-5; no clear D. Germline CDR1 and CDR2: DFQATT and SNEGSKA (reference sequence). V was clipped by 0 bases and J by 9 bases, with 8 bases between them. The CDR3 spans 11 residues. CDR3 protein: CSARESGPQYF. CDR3 DNA: TGCAGTGCTAGAGAATCAGGTCCCCAGTACTTC.

This clonotype came up many times. This sequence joins TRBV4-2 and TRBJ2-3, with D unclear. The CDR3 length is 13 residues. V gave up 0 bases and J gave up 4 bases, with 5 bases separating them. CDR1 is LGHNA, CDR2 YNFKEQ, per germline. CDR3 region: CASSQDWPDTQYF. CDR3 DNA sequence: TGTGCCAGCAGCCAAGATTGGCCAGATACGCAGTATTTT.

The V call is TRBV29-1, the J call TRBJ1-5; 8 positions match TRBD1. The CDR3 is 14 residues long. J lost 4 bases, V lost 4 bases, and 6 bases had no gene match. The germline gives CDR1 SQVTM, CDR2 ANQGSEA. The CDR3 DNA is TGCAGCGTTGGGGGTGGACAGGGTAATCAGCCCCAGCATTTT. Residues: CSVGGGQGNQPQHF.

This clonotype was seen ten or more times. The J gene is TRBJ2-7, the V gene TRBV4-1, with D perhaps being TRBD1 or TRBD2 (5 bases each). The V end lost 0 bases, the J end lost 9 bases, and 18 bases lay between the germline ends. The germline CDR1 and CDR2 sequences are MGHRA and YSYEKL. The CDR3 is 15 residues long. The CDR3 protein is CASSQDLGTDLRQYF. DNA of the CDR3: TGCGCCAGCAGCCAAGACTTGGGGACGGACCTGAGGCAGTACTTC.

This clonotype was recorded a few times. The chain employs TRBV4-1 and TRBJ2-7; the D gene is possibly TRBD2 (6 bases). Trimming removed 1 base at V and 3 bases at J, with 13 bases between. CDR3 size: 15 residues. The germline V gene encodes CDR1 MGHRA and CDR2 YSYEKL. The CDR3 DNA reads as TGCGCCAGCAGCCAAGTCCGCGGGGCTGGCTACGAGCAGTACTTC. As protein: CASSQVRGAGYEQYF.

This clonotype is categorized as medium-sized. The CDR3 DNA sequence: TGTGCCAGCAGCGCTCCCTGGGTTAGCACAGATACGCAGTATTTT. Encoded protein: CASSAPWVSTDTQYF. V usage is TRBV7-9 and J usage is TRBJ2-3; D unresolved. CDR3 length equals 15 residues. Trimming pared 5 bases from V and 0 bases from J, leaving 12 bases between. Germline loops: CDR1 SEHNR, CDR2 FQNEAQ (reference sequence).

This clonotype is termed medium-sized. The V gene is TRBV13, the J gene TRBJ2-1; 8 nucleotides line up with TRBD1. CDR1 PRHDT and CDR2 FYEKMQ come from the germline V gene (reference sequence). Trimming cost V 5 bases and J 7 bases; bases outside gene matches: 7. The CDR3 sequence is 14 residues long. CDR3 residues: CASSPQGDKNEQFF. The CDR3 coding sequence is TGTGCCAGCAGCCCACAGGGGGATAAAAATGAGCAGTTCTTC.